The 32 T cell receptor delta chains reported below all come from one sample, sequenced in a study of human gamma delta and Vdelta1 T cells. These receptors have no identified antigens. TCRdb reprocessed the PCR reads through CATT. The sample comprises about 6,500 delta-chain clones, about two fifths of which are singletons, and 5.5% to 6% rests with the top ten. The sample taken for sequencing was Vdelta1 gamma-delta T cells from blood grown in culture (DOT cells). The origin of the receptors is a human donor in good health.

Points on this clone: This may stem from a read error, because a much larger clone lies one nucleotide away. This rearrangement joins TRDV1 to TRDJ1; perhaps TRDD3 as D (5 bases). This CDR3 has 17 amino acids. In germline, CDR1 is TSWWSYY, CDR2 QGS. V dropped 2 bases and J dropped 0 bases, with 16 bases sitting between them. The CDR3: CALGECWGLPDTDKLIF. In DNA form, the CDR3 reads TGTGCTCTTGGGGAATGTTGGGGTCTGCCGGACACCGATAAACTCATCTTT.

This clone is medium-sized within its sample. The J gene is TRDJ1, the V gene TRDV1; no reliable D call. The CDR3 loop spans 18 amino acids. V lost 3 bases, J lost 7 bases, and 27 bases lay in between. Germline CDR1 and CDR2: TSWWSYY and QGS. The CDR3 nucleotides read TGTGCTCTTGGGGACCAGACGTTAAGACTTTCACGTATTGGTAAACTCATCTTT. It yields the protein CALGDQTLRLSRIGKLIF.

The chain employs TRDV1 and TRDJ1; 9 positions match TRDD3. The CDR3 totals 29 residues. Trimming took 5 bases from V and 0 from J; bases not matched to a gene: 46. Germline assignment: CDR1 TSWWSYY and CDR2 QGS. The CDR3 sequence: CALGILSYVLPYWGTNKKNAIVNTDKLIF. The CDR3 DNA sequence: TGTGCTCTTGGGATCCTTTCCTACGTCCTTCCGTACTGGGGGACTAACAAAAAGAATGCTATCGTTAACACCGATAAACTCATCTTT.

As for this clone: A much larger clone lies a single base off, so this may be a read error. The chain carries TRDV1 and TRDJ1, with TRDD3 identical over 7 bases. The CDR3 length is 21 residues. Germline V CDR1 and CDR2: TSWWSYY, QGS. The V gene end was trimmed by 0 bases and the J gene end by 0 bases; junction bases not matched to a gene: 19. CDR3 loop: CALGELDAPVLGANYTDKLIF. CDR3 DNA: TGTGCTCTTGGGGAACTAGATGCTCCGGTTCTGGGGGCAAACTACACCGATAAACTCATCTTT.

This sequence joins TRDV1 and TRDJ1; D ambiguous. V was cut by 5 bases and J by 6 bases, with 25 bases left in between. This CDR3 is 17 amino acids long. Germline CDR1 reads TSWWSYY; CDR2 reads QGS. CDR3 sequence (DNA): TGTGCTCTTGGGCCCTATCGGCTAACCCACCCTCAACATAAACTCATCTTT. It yields the protein CALGPYRLTHPQHKLIF.

This clone has just a few counts. V and J are TRDV1 and TRDJ1; 8 nucleotides agree with TRDD3. The CDR3 consists of 22 residues. The V gene end was trimmed by 3 bases and the J gene end by 0 bases; junction bases not matched to a gene: 24. Looked up from germline, CDR1 is TSWWSYY and CDR2 is QGS. This CDR3 is CALGDVSIPTHPLLGDTDKLIF. CDR3 bases: TGTGCTCTTGGGGATGTCTCCATTCCCACCCACCCCCTACTGGGGGACACCGATAAACTCATCTTT.

V usage is TRDV1 and J usage is TRDJ1; D unresolved. This CDR3 is built from 21 residues. V lost 6 bases and J 0 bases, leaving 32 bases between the germline ends. Per the germline V gene, CDR1 is TSWWSYY and CDR2 is QGS. The CDR3 protein is CALGYSLLVGSGSPYTDKLIF. CDR3 DNA sequence: TGTGCTCTTGGATACAGCCTCCTGGTTGGCAGTGGATCCCCGTACACCGATAAACTCATCTTT.

This clone has just a few counts. The genes are TRDV1 and TRDJ1; 12 bases match TRDD3. Trimming at V came to 3 bases and at J to 3 bases, leaving 23 bases not matched to a gene. The CDR3 sequence is 22 residues long. Germline values: CDR1 TSWWSYY, CDR2 QGS. The DNA of the CDR3 is TGTGCTCTTGGGGATAGAGCTACGAGAGTCGTGTACTGGGGGATACTCCCCGATAAACTCATCTTT. Translation: CALGDRATRVVYWGILPDKLIF.

Relative to its sample, this clone is medium-sized (0.01 to 0.1%). The chain joins TRDV1 to TRDJ1; D may be TRDD3 (7 bases). Between the trimmed V and J ends, which lost 0 bases and 1 base, there was a span of 30 bases. The germline V gene encodes CDR1 TSWWSYY and CDR2 QGS. The CDR3 is 22 amino acids. CDR3 sequence (DNA): TGTGCTCTTGGGGAACTTCCTCTGGTCCTACGCGGTTCCTGGGGGCCCACCGATAAACTCATCTTT. Its translation: CALGELPLVLRGSWGPTDKLIF.

This clone counts as large (0.1 to 1%). The chain carries TRDV1 and TRDJ1, with TRDD3 matching 12 bases. The CDR3 extends over 20 amino acids. The germline gives CDR1 TSWWSYY, CDR2 QGS. V shed 3 bases and J 0 bases; nucleotides not matched to a gene: 14. CDR3 DNA sequence: TGTGCTCTTGGGGAGTACTACGCTGGGGGATACGGAGATCACACCGATAAACTCATCTTT. Amino acid sequence: CALGEYYAGGYGDHTDKLIF.

The V gene is TRDV1, the J gene TRDJ1, with a possible D match to TRDD2 (7 bases). CDR1 TSWWSYY and CDR2 QGS come from the germline V gene. The length of the CDR3 is 21 residues. The germline V and J ends were trimmed by 4 bases and 0 bases, with 30 bases remaining between them. CDR3 DNA: TGTGCTCTTGGGGGCCTCTTCCTAAATGCCCTACTGGGTGAGTACACCGATAAACTCATCTTT. Its translation is CALGGLFLNALLGEYTDKLIF.

In its sample, this clone was seen a few times. This chain uses TRDV1 with TRDJ1; 13 bases are shared with TRDD3. V shed 2 bases, J shed 8 bases, and the junction held 20 bases outside the gene matches. Per the germline V gene, CDR1 is TSWWSYY and CDR2 is QGS. The CDR3 is made up of 20 amino acids. The CDR3 spells CALGESPPPPRTGGYVKLIF. In DNA form, the CDR3 reads TGTGCTCTTGGGGAATCGCCCCCTCCTCCCCGTACTGGGGGATACGTGAAACTCATCTTT.

Points on this clone: A much larger clone is a single base away; this may be a read error. The chain couples TRDV1 to TRDJ1; 11 positions agree with TRDD3. CDR1 TSWWSYY and CDR2 QGS come from the germline V gene. The CDR3 covers 21 residues. The CDR3 DNA follows: TGTGCTCTTGGGGAACTCTCTCCTACGGGGGTACTGGGGGATATCTCCGATAAACGCATCTTT. Its translation: CALGELSPTGVLGDISDKRIF.

This clone was counted only a few times. V is TRDV1 and J is TRDJ1; 9 nucleotides match TRDD3. The CDR3 length is 23 residues. V gave up 1 base and J gave up 4 bases; unmatched junction bases: 28. In germline, CDR1 is TSWWSYY, CDR2 QGS. The CDR3 reads CALGEPSLRYLKGDTGALDKLIF. CDR3 DNA sequence: TGTGCTCTTGGGGAACCATCCCTTCGATACCTAAAGGGGGATACTGGTGCCCTCGATAAACTCATCTTT.

The rearrangement joins TRDV1 to TRDJ1, with TRDD3 identical over 7 bases. Germline CDR1 and CDR2: TSWWSYY and QGS. This CDR3 has 19 amino acids. After removal of 0 bases from V and 2 bases from J, the junction contained 15 bases not matched to a gene. For the CDR3, the DNA is TGTGCTCTTGGGGAACTATTCTCTAGCTTGCTGGGGGGTACCGATAAACTCATCTTT. Translation: CALGELFSSLLGGTDKLIF.

With respect to this clone: Possible read error: a much larger clone is one base away. The chain has TRDV1 and TRDJ1; 8 bases line up with TRDD3. Per germline, CDR1 TSWWSYY and CDR2 QGS. CDR3 length: 19 amino acids. The V and J ends lost 1 base and 0 bases, in that order; junction bases with no gene match: 13. CDR3 in amino acids: CALGERRVPLLGDTDKLIF. Written as DNA, the CDR3 is TGTGCTCTTGGGGAACGGAGAGTCCCTCTACTGGGGGACACCGATAAACTCATCTTT.

V is TRDV1 and J is TRDJ1, with 12 positions matching TRDD3. The CDR3 runs 21 residues. The V segment lost 2 bases and the J segment 0 bases; nucleotides outside the gene matches: 16. From germline, CDR1 is TSWWSYY and CDR2 QGS. CDR3 loop: CALGEWYARWGIRRDTDKLIF. The CDR3 nucleotides read TGTGCTCTTGGGGAATGGTACGCCCGCTGGGGGATACGAAGGGACACCGATAAACTCATCTTT.

This clone was picked up a small number of times. This rearrangement joins TRDV1 to TRDJ1; D unclear. The CDR3 spans 15 residues. Between the trimmed V and J ends, which lost 2 bases and 8 bases, there was a span of 18 bases. Germline values: CDR1 TSWWSYY, CDR2 QGS. CDR3 sequence reads: CALGEGRYTRAKLIF. CDR3 bases: TGTGCTCTTGGGGAAGGGCGATATACCCGAGCAAAACTCATCTTT.

This clone has only a few counts. The chain employs TRDV1 and TRDJ1, with TRDD3 matching over 10 bases. CDR3 size: 22 residues. Germline CDR1 reads TSWWSYY; CDR2 reads QGS. The V gene end was trimmed by 2 bases and the J gene end by 2 bases; junction bases not matched to a gene: 23. As DNA, the CDR3 is TGTGCTCTTGGGGAAAGATTCTTCCCCGTGGTGGGGGATACTTTCCGGACCGATAAACTCATCTTT. It is translated as CALGERFFPVVGDTFRTDKLIF.

By its share, this clone is medium-sized. This chain connects TRDV1 to TRDJ1; 13 bases map to TRDD3. The germline V gene encodes CDR1 TSWWSYY and CDR2 QGS. This CDR3 is built from 22 residues. The J segment lost 1 base and the V segment lost 0 bases, leaving 17 bases of the junction unmatched. CDR3 nucleotide sequence: TGTGCTCTTGGGGAACTCTCCGCCCTACGACTGGGGGATACGACTTGCACCGATAAACTCATCTTT. Translating it yields CALGELSALRLGDTTCTDKLIF.

This clone was counted a single time. The chain couples TRDV1 to TRDJ3, with 9 bases that match TRDD3. The germline CDR1 and CDR2 sequences are TSWWSYY and QGS. This CDR3 is built from 22 residues. The junction had 12 bases not matched to a gene; V was cut back by 0 bases and J by 0 bases. CDR3 residues: CALGELPTWGIGSSWDTRQMFF. The CDR3 DNA sequence: TGTGCTCTTGGGGAACTCCCTACCTGGGGGATCGGAAGCTCCTGGGACACCCGACAGATGTTTTTC.

This chain joins TRDV1 and TRDJ1, with a possible D match to TRDD3 (6 bases). CDR1 TSWWSYY and CDR2 QGS come from the germline V gene. V lost 0 bases to trimming and J lost 7 bases, with 18 bases between them. The CDR3 loop spans 16 amino acids. The CDR3 reads CALGELWPELGVKLIF. The CDR3 bases are TGTGCTCTTGGGGAACTATGGCCCGAACTGGGAGTTAAACTCATCTTT.

The chain is built from TRDV1 and TRDJ1, with 8 bases that match TRDD3. CDR1 and CDR2 from the germline V gene are TSWWSYY and QGS. The CDR3 has 21 amino acids. The V segment lost 4 bases and the J segment 1 base; nucleotides outside the gene matches: 23. The CDR3 protein is CALGVRPSKQVLGASTDKLIF. The CDR3 bases are TGTGCTCTTGGGGTACGGCCTTCCAAACAGGTACTGGGGGCTAGCACCGATAAACTCATCTTT.

The genes are TRDV1 and TRDJ1; 7 positions match TRDD3. The CDR3 runs 14 residues. CDR1 is TSWWSYY and CDR2 is QGS in the germline V gene. V was clipped by 3 bases and J by 3 bases; unmatched bases: 4. The CDR3 reads CALGDGGTSDKLIF. The CDR3 nucleotides are TGTGCTCTTGGGGATGGGGGAACATCCGATAAACTCATCTTT.

The rearrangement uses TRDV1 and TRDJ1; 9 bases align to TRDD2. The CDR3 is 19 amino acids. Germline values: CDR1 TSWWSYY, CDR2 QGS. V gave up 2 bases and J gave up 7 bases; unmatched junction bases: 20. The CDR3 DNA reads as TGTGCTCTTGGGGAAGGCAACTATCCTTCCTACGGTCTGGGGGTTAAACTCATCTTT. Its protein is CALGEGNYPSYGLGVKLIF.

This clone occurred once. This rearrangement joins TRDV1 to TRDJ3, with D possibly TRDD3 on 8 matching bases. Germline loops: CDR1 TSWWSYY, CDR2 QGS. The CDR3 contains 22 residues. V lost 1 base and J 2 bases, leaving 24 bases between the germline ends. The CDR3 coding sequence is TGTGCTCTTGGGGAACCGCTTCCTATACCTGGGGGACGAACCTGGGACACCCGACAGATGTTTTTC. Translated, it gives CALGEPLPIPGGRTWDTRQMFF.

The V gene is TRDV1, the J gene TRDJ4, with 11 bases fitting TRDD3. The CDR3 extends over 16 amino acids. In germline, CDR1 is TSWWSYY, CDR2 QGS. Unmatched junction bases numbered 13, after V lost 5 bases and J lost 5 bases. For the CDR3, the DNA is TGTGCTCTTGGGTTGATCGCGCTGGGGGATACATTTCCCCTGATCTTT. It encodes CALGLIALGDTFPLIF.

The gene calls are TRAV38-2/DV8 and TRDJ1, with 8 bases identical to TRDD3. V lost 3 bases and J lost 0; bases outside the gene matches: 7. Germline V gives CDR1 TSESDYY, CDR2 QEAYKQQN. The CDR3 has 16 amino acids. The DNA of the CDR3 is TGTGCTTATAGGACTACGGACTGGGGGGACACCGATAAACTCATCTTT. Protein sequence: CAYRTTDWGDTDKLIF.

The chain couples TRDV1 to TRDJ1; 7 bases fit TRDD3. The V gene end was trimmed by 2 bases and the J gene end by 0 bases; junction bases not matched to a gene: 24. The length of the CDR3 is 22 residues. Germline CDR1 is TSWWSYY and CDR2 is QGS. The CDR3 DNA sequence: TGTGCTCTTGGGGAAATAAATCCTAAATGGGGGAACCCCCAACTGTACACCGATAAACTCATCTTT. Its protein product is CALGEINPKWGNPQLYTDKLIF.

The table lists this clone with a few counts. Its ends do not fully match the called genes, so a read error is possible. The J gene is TRDJ1, the V gene TRDV1, with 11 positions matching TRDD3. In germline, CDR1 is TSWWSYY, CDR2 QGS. CDR3 length equals 22 residues. CDR3 nucleotide sequence: TGTGCTCTTGGGAAACTTTTCCCTACTGGGGGATATAGGGTACGTGGCACCGATAAACTCATCTTT. The encoded protein is CALGKLFPTGGYRVRGTDKLIF.

The rearrangement uses TRDV1 and TRDJ1; 12 nucleotides agree with TRDD3. V lost 9 bases, J lost 2 bases, and 28 bases stayed unmatched. Germline V gene sequence: CDR1 TSWWSYY, CDR2 QGS. This CDR3 is built from 22 residues. The chain's CDR3 is CALIRWAHTGGYRAPKTDKLIF. The CDR3 nucleotides read TGTGCTCTAATACGATGGGCGCATACTGGGGGATACAGAGCCCCAAAAACCGATAAACTCATCTTT.

This clone occurred a few times. This chain joins TRDV1 and TRDJ1; TRDD3 matches at 9 bases. Unmatched junction bases numbered 14, after V lost 3 bases and J lost 0 bases. From germline, CDR1 is TSWWSYY and CDR2 QGS. The CDR3 length is 19 residues. Here the CDR3 DNA reads TGTGCTCTTGGGGAGCCTTGGGGGTTGACTGGGGGACACACCGATAAACTCATCTTT. This gives the protein CALGEPWGLTGGHTDKLIF.